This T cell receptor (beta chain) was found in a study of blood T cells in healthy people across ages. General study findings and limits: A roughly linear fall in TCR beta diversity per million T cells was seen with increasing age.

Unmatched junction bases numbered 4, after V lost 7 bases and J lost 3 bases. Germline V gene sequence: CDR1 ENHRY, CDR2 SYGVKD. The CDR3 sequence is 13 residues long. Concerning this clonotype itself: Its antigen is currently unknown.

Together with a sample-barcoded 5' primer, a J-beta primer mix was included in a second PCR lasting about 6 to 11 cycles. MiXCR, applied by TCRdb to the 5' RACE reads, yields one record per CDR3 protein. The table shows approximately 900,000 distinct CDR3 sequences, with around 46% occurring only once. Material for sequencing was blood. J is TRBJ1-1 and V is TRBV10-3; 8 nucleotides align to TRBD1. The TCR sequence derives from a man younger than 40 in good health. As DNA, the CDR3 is TGTGCCATCATTGGACAGGGTGACACTGAAGCTTTCTTT. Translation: CAIIGQGDTEAFF.